This T cell receptor (beta chain) was identified during a study of CD8+CD57+ T cells in acquired aplastic anemia. About the research overall: Sorted CD4+ and CD8+ cells yielded DNA averaging about 3.2 ug.

This clonotype was seen repeatedly, ten times or more. Its antigen is as yet unknown. Genomic DNA, the template, was used for profiling of the TCR beta VDJ and CDR3. From the reads, TCRdb called clonotypes with MiXCR, one entry per CDR3 protein. The data contain about 180,000 distinct CDR3 sequences, 46% of them seen just once; the ten biggest clones take up around 3%. Study conclusions and caveats: Between the patient and control groups, CD8+ Simpson's diversity did not differ significantly.

The sample was sorted CD4+, CD8+, or CD8+CD57+ T cells (not recorded which) from PBMCs. This TCR was sampled from a human donor in good health.

The CDR3 region has the DNA TGTGCCAGCAGCTTAGGGGAGACCGGGGAGCTGTTTTTT. Protein: CASSLGETGELFF. The gene calls are TRBV7-3 and TRBJ2-2, with D perhaps TRBD2 (5 bases). Trimming took 2 bases from V and 5 from J, leaving 6 bases between them. This CDR3 region has 13 residues. CDR1 is SGHTA and CDR2 is FQGTGA in the germline V gene.